The rows below give T cell receptor beta chains drawn from one sample of a study of T cell responses to AZD1222 COVID-19 vaccine. Profiling relied on immunoSEQ multiplex PCR, and the TCRdb table lists in-frame clones only, not all of them. The sample lists 90,000 to 150,000 clones, more than 85% occurring once. The source was peripheral blood, collected on day 0 of AZD1222 vaccination. The receptor source for this set is an adult in good health. CDR3s include the opening cysteine and the closing phenylalanine or tryptophan. Each record gives: CDR3 protein, CDR3 DNA, J gene, V gene, D gene, clone size. The D gene is left open where the match is weak. Not every row has a clone size; where given, it reads once, few, many or a size class.

CASSFGGNEKLFF	TGCGCCAGCAGCTTCGGGGGTAATGAAAAACTGTTTTTT	TRBJ1-4	TRBV5-1	NA	NA
CASSLPQDSGANVLTF	TGTGCCAGCAGCCTCCCGCAGGACTCTGGGGCCAACGTCCTGACTTTC	TRBJ2-6	TRBV5-6	NA	once
CASSTGQGASGYTF	TGTGCCAGTAGTACCGGACAGGGGGCAAGTGGCTACACCTTC	TRBJ1-2	TRBV19	TRBD1	NA
CASSLARGGGNQPQHF	TGTGCCAGCAGCTTAGCGAGAGGAGGGGGGAATCAGCCCCAGCATTTT	TRBJ1-5	TRBV7-8	NA	NA
CASSQVRGPSYNEQFF	TGCGCCAGCAGCCAAGTAAGGGGACCCTCCTACAATGAGCAGTTCTTC	TRBJ2-1	TRBV4-1	NA	once
CAWSWTSGSRGKNIQYF	TGTGCCTGGAGTTGGACTAGCGGGAGTAGAGGGAAAAACATTCAGTACTTC	TRBJ2-4	TRBV30	TRBD2	NA
CAWSVPGVQAAYEQYF	TGTGCCTGGAGTGTCCCCGGGGTTCAGGCCGCCTACGAGCAGTACTTC	TRBJ2-7	TRBV30	NA	once
CSVEEGQGLLYEQYF	TGCAGCGTTGAAGAAGGGCAGGGGTTGTTGTACGAGCAGTACTTC	TRBJ2-7	TRBV29-1	NA	NA
CASSIFGTPGGSGNTIYF	TGTGCCAGTAGTATCTTTGGGACTCCCGGGGGATCTGGAAACACCATATATTTT	TRBJ1-3	TRBV19	NA	NA
CASSFEWGRFGTEAFF	TGTGCCAGCAGTTTCGAGTGGGGGCGATTTGGGACTGAAGCTTTCTTT	TRBJ1-1	TRBV27	NA	NA
CASSSSTGGYNQPQHF	TGTGCCAGCAGTTCCTCGACAGGGGGGTACAATCAGCCCCAGCATTTT	TRBJ1-5	TRBV6-5	TRBD1	NA
CASSLARGFAGELFF	TGTGCCAGCAGCTTAGCTAGGGGGTTTGCCGGGGAGCTGTTTTTT	TRBJ2-2	TRBV7-2	NA	few
CASSSLRGLIQYF	TGTGCCAGCAGCTCCCTCAGGGGGCTCATTCAGTACTTC	TRBJ2-4	TRBV7-2	TRBD1	NA
CASSQQGNTEAFF	TGTGCCAGCAGTCAACAGGGGAACACTGAAGCTTTCTTT	TRBJ1-1	TRBV2	NA	NA
CASSPSLQSWGNTIYF	TGTGCCAGCTCACCGTCCTTACAGTCGTGGGGAAACACCATATATTTT	TRBJ1-3	TRBV18	NA	few
CASSFSQNTEAFF	TGTGCCAGCAGTTTCTCACAGAACACTGAAGCTTTCTTT	TRBJ1-1	TRBV12-3/TRBV12-4	NA	NA
CAWSANRFDGYTF	TGTGCCTGGAGTGCGAACAGGTTCGATGGCTACACCTTC	TRBJ1-2	TRBV30	NA	NA
CASNPRGAGNTIYF	TGTGCCAGTAACCCAAGGGGGGCTGGAAACACCATATATTTT	TRBJ1-3	TRBV19	NA	once
CASSLWGGRETQYF	TGTGCCAGCAGTTTATGGGGGGGGCGGGAGACCCAGTACTTC	TRBJ2-5	TRBV28	NA	NA
CASSLSQGPYNEQFF	TGTGCCAGCAGCTTATCTCAGGGCCCCTACAATGAGCAGTTCTTC	TRBJ2-1	TRBV7-3	NA	NA
CASSQPTGGGRGAQPQHF	TGCGCCAGCAGCCAGCCCACAGGGGGCGGAAGGGGCGCTCAGCCCCAGCATTTT	TRBJ1-5	TRBV4-1	TRBD1	NA
CASIGTGGAYEQYF	TGTGCCAGCATAGGGACAGGGGGCGCCTACGAGCAGTACTTC	TRBJ2-7	TRBV27	TRBD1	NA
CSVRTGGADTQYF	TGCAGCGTTCGGACAGGCGGCGCAGATACGCAGTATTTT	TRBJ2-3	TRBV29-1	TRBD1	NA
CAWSVNVRANEKLFF	TGTGCCTGGAGTGTCAACGTAAGAGCAAATGAAAAACTGTTTTTT	TRBJ1-4	TRBV30	NA	NA
CASSMAGGDEQYF	TGTGCCAGTAGTATGGCAGGGGGCGACGAGCAGTACTTC	TRBJ2-7	TRBV19	TRBD1	NA
CASSPTPDTQYF	TGTGCCAGCAGCCCTACCCCAGATACGCAGTATTTT	TRBJ2-3	TRBV5-4	NA	few
CASSLTGRPLHF	TGTGCCAGCAGTCTTACAGGGCGACCCCTCCACTTT	TRBJ1-6	TRBV28	NA	NA
CASSMDRVQETQYF	TGTGCCAGCAGCATGGACAGGGTCCAAGAGACCCAGTACTTC	TRBJ2-5	TRBV11-2	TRBD1	NA
CASLGDSSGVGELFF	TGTGCCAGCCTTGGAGACTCCTCCGGGGTCGGGGAGCTGTTTTTT	TRBJ2-2	TRBV3-1/TRBV3-2	NA	few
CAWAAASDRGGSGYTF	TGTGCCTGGGCCGCAGCGAGCGACAGGGGTGGTTCGGGCTACACCTTC	TRBJ1-2	TRBV30	TRBD1	NA
CASSLQGGSGNYNEQFF	TGTGCCAGCAGCTTGCAAGGGGGTAGCGGCAATTACAATGAGCAGTTCTTC	TRBJ2-1	TRBV5-4	NA	NA
CATSDILPDRGMDYGYTF	TGTGCCACCAGTGATATTTTGCCGGACAGGGGGATGGACTATGGCTACACCTTC	TRBJ1-2	TRBV24-1	TRBD1	NA
CASSPRDRVARGYTF	TGTGCCAGCAGTCCCCGGGACAGGGTGGCACGGGGCTACACCTTC	TRBJ1-2	TRBV27	TRBD1	NA
CAWIPGAPNYGYTF	TGTGCCTGGATCCCAGGGGCCCCTAACTATGGCTACACCTTC	TRBJ1-2	TRBV30	NA	NA
CATSRGDGAASYEQYF	TGTGCCACCAGCAGAGGGGACGGAGCCGCATCCTACGAGCAGTACTTC	TRBJ2-7	TRBV15	NA	NA
CASTPWGRGYNEQFF	TGTGCCAGCACCCCCTGGGGGAGGGGGTACAATGAGCAGTTCTTC	TRBJ2-1	TRBV28	NA	once
CAAQDRGGQGKLFF	TGTGCAGCCCAGGACAGGGGTGGCCAGGGGAAGCTGTTTTTT	TRBJ2-2	TRBV6-5	TRBD1	NA
CASGHEYEQYF	TGTGCCTCTGGACATGAATACGAGCAGTACTTC	TRBJ2-7	TRBV30	NA	NA
CSVEGTGRDEQFF	TGCAGCGTTGAAGGGACAGGGAGGGATGAGCAGTTCTTC	TRBJ2-1	TRBV29-1	NA	NA
CASSLGRGTSPADTQYF	TGTGCCAGCAGCCTGGGTAGGGGGACTAGCCCTGCTGATACGCAGTATTTT	TRBJ2-3	TRBV5-8	TRBD2	NA
CASSMGGGADTQYF	TGTGCCAGTAGTATGGGAGGGGGCGCAGATACGCAGTATTTT	TRBJ2-3	TRBV19	NA	NA
CAITKRRGTNTEAFF	TGTGCCATCACAAAACGGCGAGGGACGAACACTGAAGCTTTCTTT	TRBJ1-1	TRBV28	NA	NA
CASSSVTGALNEKLFF	TGTGCCAGCAGCTCCGTGACAGGGGCCCTTAATGAAAAACTGTTTTTT	TRBJ1-4	TRBV7-9	TRBD1	NA
CASSLDHRGTNEKLFF	TGCGCCAGCAGCTTGGACCACAGGGGAACTAATGAAAAACTGTTTTTT	TRBJ1-4	TRBV5-1	TRBD1	NA
CASSRDSHAYEQYF	TGCGCCAGCAGCCGGGACAGTCATGCCTACGAGCAGTACTTC	TRBJ2-7	TRBV5-1	TRBD1	NA
CASSNPPGTGELFF	TGTGCCAGCAGCAATCCCCCAGGCACCGGGGAGCTGTTTTTT	TRBJ2-2	TRBV11-3	NA	NA
CASSLGATGNLPDTQYF	TGTGCCAGCAGCTTAGGGGCGACAGGGAACTTACCAGATACGCAGTATTTT	TRBJ2-3	TRBV11-2	TRBD1	NA
CASSPGGLAGVETQYF	TGTGCCAGCAGCCCAGGCGGACTAGCGGGAGTCGAGACCCAGTACTTC	TRBJ2-5	TRBV7-9	TRBD2	once
CASRTASYNEQFF	TGTGCCAGCAGGACAGCCTCCTACAATGAGCAGTTCTTC	TRBJ2-1	TRBV28	NA	NA
CASSQATDEFNEKLFF	TGTGCCAGCAGCCAAGCCACGGACGAATTTAATGAAAAACTGTTTTTT	TRBJ1-4	TRBV3-1/TRBV3-2	NA	NA
CASSSPLPGDYGYTF	TGTGCCAGCAGTTCTCCCTTACCGGGAGACTATGGCTACACCTTC	TRBJ1-2	TRBV2	NA	NA